Presented here are 20 T cell receptor beta chains from one specimen sequenced in a study of identical twins. TCRdb re-called the 5' RACE reads through MiXCR, storing one row per CDR3 protein. Among around 480,000 distinct CDR3 sequences listed, around 14% were seen once. This sample was also put to use in a study of yellow fever vaccine responses in identical twins.

Sequenced input: CD4+ T cells sorted from blood. The receptors were gathered from a woman in her late teens or twenties in good health.

This sequence joins TRBV20-1 and TRBJ2-3; D is perhaps TRBD1 or TRBD2 (6 bases each). In germline, CDR1 is DFQATT, CDR2 SNEGSKA (reference sequence). The CDR3 consists of 14 residues. The V gene lost 6 bases and the J gene lost 2 bases, with 15 bases spanning the gap. CDR3 in DNA: TGCAGTGCACCACCTGGGGGGCACACAGATACGCAGTATTTT. The encoded protein is CSAPPGGHTDTQYF.

This clonotype was seen a handful of times. This chain links TRBV3-1 with TRBJ2-5; the D gene is possibly TRBD2 (5 bases). Germline values: CDR1 LGHDT, CDR2 YNNKEL (reference sequence). The CDR3 has 15 residues. The V end was cut by 0 bases, the J end by 8 bases, with 16 bases between. CDR3 coding DNA: TGTGCCAGCAGCCAAGATCTTTTCGGCGGGTTAACCCAGTACTTC. Its translation: CASSQDLFGGLTQYF.

The rearrangement uses TRBV2 and TRBJ1-1, with D perhaps matching TRBD1 (5 bases). Germline V lookup: CDR1 SNHLY, CDR2 FYNNEI. Trimming left V 6 bases short and J 2 bases short, with 13 bases between. This CDR3 is built from 14 residues. The CDR3 nucleotides are TGTGCCAGCAGCCCGCTGACAGTTAACACTGAAGCTTTCTTT. It specifies CASSPLTVNTEAFF. Based on the CDR3 plus reference TRBV2 and TRBJ1-1, the full variable domain is EPEVTQTPSHQVTQMGQEVILRCVPISNHLYFYWYRQILGQKVEFLVSFYNNEISEKSEIFDDQFSVERPDGSNFTLKIRSTKLEDSAMYFCASSPLTVNTEAFFGQGTRLTVV.

This rearrangement joins TRBV5-1 to TRBJ2-5; D tentatively reads TRBD1 or TRBD2 (7 bases each). Trimming stripped 3 bases from V and 4 bases from J, with 16 bases between. CDR1 and CDR2 (germline): SGHRS, YFSETQ. The CDR3 runs 15 residues. CDR3 bases: TGCGCCAGCAGCTCGCAGGGGGGCGGGAGAGAGACCCAGTACTTC. As protein: CASSSQGGGRETQYF.

The CDR3 region has the DNA TGTGCCAGCAGCCGGAGGGCCTTTCCAAATTCCTTTAGTGCTGGGGCCAACGTCCTGACTTTC. This gives the protein CASSRRAFPNSFSAGANVLTF. This chain connects TRBV11-2 to TRBJ2-6, with a possible D match to TRBD2 (6 bases). Trimming stripped 5 bases from V and 2 bases from J, with 28 bases between. This CDR3 is 21 amino acids long. Germline values: CDR1 SGHAT, CDR2 FQNNGV.

This chain's CDR3 is CASSYKAGVLTSKNIQYF. The CDR3 DNA reads TGTGCCAGCAGTTACAAAGCGGGAGTGCTCACGTCCAAAAACATTCAGTACTTC. V gene TRBV6-2 or TRBV6-3 combines with J gene TRBJ2-4; 8 bases agree with TRBD2. With V trimmed by 2 bases and J by 2 bases, 11 bases remained unmatched. Germline loops: CDR1 MNHEY, CDR2 SVGEGT. The CDR3 sequence is 18 residues long.

The rearrangement uses TRBV9 and TRBJ2-7; 10 nucleotides agree with TRBD1. The CDR3 is 16 residues long. The germline gives CDR1 SGDLS, CDR2 YYNGEE. V was clipped by 0 bases and J by 5 bases; unmatched bases: 8. The DNA for the CDR3 is TGTGCCAGCAGCGTAGGTATAGGGACAGGGGACCACGAGCAGTACTTC. The encoded protein is CASSVGIGTGDHEQYF.

In this sample, this clonotype turned up many times. The rearrangement links TRBV12-3 or TRBV12-4 to TRBJ1-1; D unclear. Trimming left V 5 bases short and J 0 bases short, with 7 bases between. The CDR3 is 13 residues long. The CDR3 nucleotides read TGTGCCAGCAGTCCTCAGCTGAACACTGAAGCTTTCTTT. This codes for CASSPQLNTEAFF.

This clonotype appeared a few times. The V gene is TRBV9, the J gene TRBJ2-1; D possibly matches TRBD1 or TRBD2 (5 bases each). The V gene lost 7 bases and the J gene lost 10 bases, with 12 bases spanning the gap. CDR1 is SGDLS, CDR2 YYNGEE, per germline. This CDR3 is 11 amino acids long. The DNA of the CDR3 is TGTGCCAGCCCAGTTGAGGGGGAGCAGTTCTTC. The encoded protein is CASPVEGEQFF.

This clonotype was detected ten times or more. V and J are TRBV7-9 and TRBJ2-7; D might be TRBD1 or TRBD2, each matching 5 bases. V was trimmed by 5 bases and J by 2 bases, leaving 16 bases between them. The CDR3 is 15 amino acids. The germline V gene has CDR1 SEHNR and CDR2 FQNEAQ (reference sequence). The CDR3 coding sequence is TGTGCCAGCAGCCCGGGGACCGTTTTAACCTACGAGCAGTACTTC. It yields the protein CASSPGTVLTYEQYF.

The V call is TRBV6-2 or TRBV6-3, the J call TRBJ2-7, with TRBD2 as a possible D gene (5 bases). The CDR3 loop spans 14 amino acids. V lost 5 bases to trimming and J lost 0 bases, with 11 bases between them. The germline V gene has CDR1 MNHEY and CDR2 SVGEGT. Here the CDR3 reads CASSRVGDSYEQYF. Written as DNA, the CDR3 is TGTGCCAGCAGTCGCGTCGGGGACTCCTACGAGCAGTACTTC.

This clonotype was detected only a few times. The chain joins TRBV7-9 to TRBJ2-4, with TRBD2 matching 10 bases. V trimming: 5 bases; J trimming: 8 bases; junction bases outside the gene matches: 9. The CDR3 spans 15 residues. The germline CDR1 and CDR2 sequences are SEHNR and FQNEAQ (reference sequence). CDR3 protein: CASSPTLSGRDIQYF. CDR3 nucleotides: TGTGCCAGCAGCCCAACTCTAAGCGGGAGGGACATTCAGTACTTC.

V usage is TRBV7-2 and J usage is TRBJ1-6; TRBD1 aligns across 7 bases. The germline V gene has CDR1 SGHTA and CDR2 FQGNSA. The CDR3 consists of 16 residues. V dropped 8 bases and J dropped 3; count of bases not matched to a gene: 10. DNA of the CDR3: TGTGCCAGCTCCCAACCCAGGGGGAACTATAATTCACCCCTCCACTTT. As protein: CASSQPRGNYNSPLHF.

This clonotype was seen repeatedly, ten times or more. This chain connects TRBV7-2 to TRBJ2-3, with D hard to call. The CDR3 sequence is 14 residues long. From germline, CDR1 is SGHTA and CDR2 FQGNSA. The V gene lost 0 bases and the J gene lost 4 bases, with 8 bases spanning the gap. Here the CDR3 reads CASSLAPAADTQYF. For the CDR3, the DNA is TGTGCCAGCAGCTTAGCCCCAGCAGCAGATACGCAGTATTTT. Filled out from reference TRBV7-2 and TRBJ2-3, the complete variable domain reads GAGVSQSPSNKVTEKGKDVELRCDPISGHTALYWYRQSLGQGLEFLIYFQGNSAPDKSGLPSDRFSAERTGGSVSTLTIQRTQQEDSAVYLCASSLAPAADTQYFGPGTRLTVL.

This clonotype was seen a few times. The chain couples TRBV5-1 to TRBJ2-3; 8 nucleotides line up with TRBD2. Trimming at V came to 3 bases and at J to 2 bases, leaving 5 bases not matched to a gene. The CDR3 runs to 15 residues. Germline V lookup: CDR1 SGHRS, CDR2 YFSETQ. CDR3 sequence reads: CASSYAGGHTDTQYF. CDR3 sequence (DNA): TGCGCCAGCAGCTACGCGGGGGGCCACACAGATACGCAGTATTTT.

The chain joins TRBV19 to TRBJ2-2; D is possibly TRBD2 (6 bases). This CDR3 has 14 residues. Germline V gene data show CDR1 as LNHDA and CDR2 as SQIVND (reference sequence). The ends were cut back, 6 bases at V and 4 bases at J, with 12 bases in the middle. CDR3 sequence (DNA): TGTGCCAGTAGATTGCGGGGTACCACCGGGGAGCTGTTTTTT. This gives the protein CASRLRGTTGELFF.

Only a few counts were recorded for this clonotype. The chain joins TRBV28 to TRBJ2-2; 11 positions agree with TRBD1. With 6 bases clipped from V and 5 bases from J, the junction kept 5 bases outside the gene matches. The CDR3 runs 15 residues. Germline values: CDR1 MDHEN, CDR2 SYDVKM. The CDR3, as DNA: TGTGCCAGCAGCTTCGGGACAGGGGGTACCGGGGAGCTGTTTTTT. Translating gives CASSFGTGGTGELFF.

The J gene is TRBJ2-7, the V gene TRBV3-1, with 7 bases that match TRBD1. This CDR3 contains 15 residues. CDR1 LGHDT and CDR2 YNNKEL come from the germline V gene (reference sequence). The V gene end was trimmed by 10 bases and the J gene end by 2 bases; junction bases not matched to a gene: 14. CDR3 bases: TGTGCCACCTGCCAAGATGCAGGGGGAACCTACGAGCAGTACTTC. This encodes CATCQDAGGTYEQYF.

This clonotype occurred a few times. This chain joins TRBV28 and TRBJ2-7; 7 nucleotides align to TRBD1. The trim removed 7 bases at V and 2 bases at J, leaving 5 bases unmatched. Germline values: CDR1 MDHEN, CDR2 SYDVKM. The CDR3 is 13 amino acids. CDR3 nucleotides: TGTGCCAGCATTTCAGGGGGTGCCTACGAGCAGTACTTC. Its protein product is CASISGGAYEQYF.

This chain uses TRBV12-3 or TRBV12-4 with TRBJ1-2, with TRBD1 as a possible D gene (5 bases). V lost 7 bases and J 8 bases, leaving 26 bases between the germline ends. This CDR3 is built from 16 residues. The CDR3 region is CASILGGDVAQRGYTF. The CDR3 DNA reads as TGTGCCAGCATCCTCGGGGGTGACGTAGCCCAACGAGGCTACACCTTC.